The rows below give T cell receptor beta chains drawn from one sample of a study of cytomegalovirus exposure and HLA in healthy donors. TCRdb's copy holds only in-frame clones and misses some; the assay was immunoSEQ multiplex PCR. Of a few hundred thousand clones in the sample, approximately 84% are singletons; the top ten hold 1.5% to 2.5%. Sequenced: PBMCs. The receptor set was obtained from a woman aged 40 to 49 in good health and CMV-seropositive. Both conserved end residues are part of each CDR3. Fields, in order: J gene, V gene, D gene, clone size, CDR3 DNA, CDR3 protein. D genes are given only for firm matches. For some rows the clone size is stated as once, few or many, or as a class when expanded; others skip it.

TRBJ1-3	TRBV5-5	TRBD1	-	TGTGCCAGCAGCCAGGGGGACACCATATATTTT	CASSQGDTIYF
TRBJ1-5	TRBV19	-	-	TGTGCCAGTAGTATTATTACAGGGAATCAGCCCCAGCATTTT	CASSIITGNQPQHF
TRBJ2-7	TRBV5-1	TRBD2	once	TGCGCCAGCAGCTTGGTAGCGGGAGGGCCTAAATTAAACGAGCAGTACTTC	CASSLVAGGPKLNEQYF
TRBJ1-5	TRBV4-2	-	-	TGTGCCAGCACCACGGGGATCGGTCAGCCCCAGCATTTT	CASTTGIGQPQHF
TRBJ2-1	TRBV7-2	-	-	TGTGCCAGCAGCCGACAGGACAATGAGCAGTTCTTC	CASSRQDNEQFF
TRBJ2-1	TRBV5-6	-	-	TGTGCCAGCAGCCCGGGGGGCTTCAGTTCCTACAATGAGCAGTTCTTC	CASSPGGFSSYNEQFF
TRBJ1-1	TRBV5-1	-	-	TGCGCCAGCAGCTTGGGACAGGAGATCGAAGCTTTCTTT	CASSLGQEIEAFF
TRBJ2-7	TRBV5-1	-	-	TGCGCCAGCAGCTTGGTTGGGGGACTGAGCTCCTACGAGCAGTACTTC	CASSLVGGLSSYEQYF
TRBJ2-1	TRBV27	TRBD2	-	TGTGCCAGCAGTTTACGAGTGTCGGGACTAGCGGGAGCTGAGCAGTTCTTC	CASSLRVSGLAGAEQFF
TRBJ2-6	TRBV7-2	-	once	TGTGCCAGCAGCTTAACTATGGGGGCCAACGTCCTGACTTTC	CASSLTMGANVLTF
TRBJ2-2	TRBV2	-	-	TGTGCCAGCAGCCCGACGGGACTTAACACCGGGGAGCTGTTTTTT	CASSPTGLNTGELFF
TRBJ2-1	TRBV2	TRBD2	once	TGTGCCAGCAGTGAAGGGCTAGCGGGACGGGGGGAGCAGTTCTTC	CASSEGLAGRGEQFF
TRBJ2-7	TRBV7-9	-	-	TGTGCCAGCAGCTCGTCATTCTCGTTCCCTAGCTACGAGCAGTACTTC	CASSSSFSFPSYEQYF
TRBJ2-6	TRBV7-6	-	-	TGTGCCGTAACAATCTCTGGGGCCAACGTCCTGACTTTC	CAVTISGANVLTF
TRBJ1-3	TRBV6-1	-	-	TGTGCCAGCAGTGAATCGGGCTCTGGAAACACCATATATTTT	CASSESGSGNTIYF
TRBJ2-5	TRBV29-1	TRBD1	few	TGCAGCGTTGACCCGGGACAGACGTACCAAGAGACCCAGTACTTC	CSVDPGQTYQETQYF
TRBJ2-7	TRBV7-9	TRBD2	-	TGTGCCAGCAGCCCTGGATGGCGGGAGAAGTACTTC	CASSPGWREKYF
TRBJ2-7	TRBV7-2	-	-	TGTGCCAGTGGGCTCTACGAGCAGTACTTC	CASGLYEQYF
TRBJ2-5	TRBV7-9	-	once	TGTGCCAGCAGCTCGAGGATTGGGGGGACGAGTGAGACCCAGTACTTC	CASSSRIGGTSETQYF
TRBJ2-7	TRBV19	TRBD2	-	TGTGCCAGCGGGCTAGCGGGACCCCACGAGCAGTACTTC	CASGLAGPHEQYF
TRBJ2-2	TRBV7-7	-	-	TGTGCTAGCAGCTTAGGAGGAGACTTCACCGGGGAGCTGTTTTTT	CASSLGGDFTGELFF
TRBJ1-5	TRBV12-5	TRBD1	-	TGTGCTAGTGGTTTCGGACAGGGAATGCATAGCAATCAGCCCCAGCATTTT	CASGFGQGMHSNQPQHF
TRBJ1-3	TRBV28	TRBD1	-	TGTGCCAGCAGTCCCCTTGACAGGGTATCTGGAAACACCATATATTTT	CASSPLDRVSGNTIYF
TRBJ2-1	TRBV7-9	TRBD2	-	TGTGCCAGCAGCTCGACTAGCGGGAGTTTCGGGGAGCAGTTCTTC	CASSSTSGSFGEQFF
TRBJ1-1	TRBV5-1	-	-	TGCGCCAGCAGCCCCGAGGTGGGAGCCAGGAACACTGAAGCTTTCTTT	CASSPEVGARNTEAFF
TRBJ2-6	TRBV11-2	-	-	TGTGCCAGCAGCCAAGCCTTCTCTGGGGCCAACGTCCTGACTTTC	CASSQAFSGANVLTF
TRBJ1-4	TRBV7-2	-	-	TGTGCCAGCAGCTACAGGGTGGGAAATGAAAAACTGTTTTTT	CASSYRVGNEKLFF